Below, one TCR beta chain is given with its context. A read error may produce the germline difference seen at one junction end. This sample is drawn from a study of blood T cell repertoires in COVID-19. As for the study in general: Some COVID-19 samples were acute and others convalescent; all came from the United States, Italy and Spain. The cDNA or gDNA used as material had been derived from T cells, B-cell-depleted T cells, or PBMCs.

Authors' analysis steps: Scientists estimated how many nucleated cells there were by amplifying reference gene primers. The method was immunoSEQ multiplex PCR; TCRdb's version includes in-frame clones alone and lacks a portion of them. The DNA was the basis for D and trimming; V, J and clone size are from that table. The data show tens of thousands of clones, with over 65% seen just once and around 5.8% held by the top ten. Germline CDR1 is SSHAT and CDR2 is FNYEAQ (reference sequence). The CDR3 has 16 amino acids. The V gene is TRBV7-7, the J gene TRBJ2-5; 8 positions match TRBD2. The clonotype originates from a man aged 45-65 years with active or convalescent COVID-19. Sequencing used peripheral blood. The CDR3 coding sequence is TGTGCTAGCAGCGCCGGGAATTTAGCGGGGAAAGAGACCCAGTACTTC. This translates into CASSAGNLAGKETQYF.